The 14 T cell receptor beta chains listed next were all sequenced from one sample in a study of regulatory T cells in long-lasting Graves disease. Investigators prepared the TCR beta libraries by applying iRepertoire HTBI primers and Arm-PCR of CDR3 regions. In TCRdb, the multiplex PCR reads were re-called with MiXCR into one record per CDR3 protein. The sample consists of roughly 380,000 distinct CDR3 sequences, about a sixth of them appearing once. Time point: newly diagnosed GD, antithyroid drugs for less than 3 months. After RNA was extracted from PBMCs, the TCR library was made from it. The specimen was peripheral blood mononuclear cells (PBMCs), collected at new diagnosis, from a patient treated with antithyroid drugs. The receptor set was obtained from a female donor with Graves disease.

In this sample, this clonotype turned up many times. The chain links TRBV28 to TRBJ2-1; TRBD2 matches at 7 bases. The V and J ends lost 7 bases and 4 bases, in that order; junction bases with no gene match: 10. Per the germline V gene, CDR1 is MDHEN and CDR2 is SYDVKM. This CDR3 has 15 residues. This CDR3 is CASNTGGRGYNEQFF. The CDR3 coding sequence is TGTGCCAGCAACACCGGCGGGAGAGGGTACAATGAGCAGTTCTTC.

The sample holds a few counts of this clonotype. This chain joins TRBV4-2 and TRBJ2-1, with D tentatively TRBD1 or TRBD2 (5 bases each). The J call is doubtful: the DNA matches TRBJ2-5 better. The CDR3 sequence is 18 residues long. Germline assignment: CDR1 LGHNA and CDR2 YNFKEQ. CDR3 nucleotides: TGTGCCAGCAGCCAAGGGATAGGGACCTCGTTAACCCAAGAGACCCAGTACTTC. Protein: CASSQGIGTSLTQETQYF.

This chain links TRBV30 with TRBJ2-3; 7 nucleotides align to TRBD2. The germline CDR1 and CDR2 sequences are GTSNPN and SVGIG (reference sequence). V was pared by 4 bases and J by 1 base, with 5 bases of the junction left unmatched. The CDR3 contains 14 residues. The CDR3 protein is CAWTRGGGTDTQYF. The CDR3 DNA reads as TGTGCCTGGACCCGGGGAGGGGGCACAGATACGCAGTATTTT.

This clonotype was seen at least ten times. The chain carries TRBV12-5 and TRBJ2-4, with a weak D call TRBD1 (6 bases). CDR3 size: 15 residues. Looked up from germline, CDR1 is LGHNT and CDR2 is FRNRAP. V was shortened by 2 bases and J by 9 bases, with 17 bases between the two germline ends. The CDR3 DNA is TGTGCTAGTGGTTTGACATCCACAGGGAGTGGCATTCAGTACTTC. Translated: CASGLTSTGSGIQYF.

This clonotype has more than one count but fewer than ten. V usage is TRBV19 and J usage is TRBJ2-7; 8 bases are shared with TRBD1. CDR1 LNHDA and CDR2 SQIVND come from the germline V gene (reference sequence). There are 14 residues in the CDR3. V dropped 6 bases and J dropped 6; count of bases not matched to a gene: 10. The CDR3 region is CASSLGDRLIEQYF. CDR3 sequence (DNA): TGTGCCAGTAGCCTTGGGGACAGGCTGATCGAGCAGTACTTC. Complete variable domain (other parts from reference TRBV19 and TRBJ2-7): DGGITQSPKYLFRKEGQNVTLSCEQNLNHDAMYWYRQDPGQGLRLIYYSQIVNDFQKGDIAEGYSVSREKKESFPLTVTSAQKNPTAFYLCASSLGDRLIEQYFGPGTRLTVT.

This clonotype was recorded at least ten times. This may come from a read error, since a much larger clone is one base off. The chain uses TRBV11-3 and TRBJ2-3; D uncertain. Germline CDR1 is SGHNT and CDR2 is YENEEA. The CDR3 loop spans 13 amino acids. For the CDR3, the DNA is TGTGCCAACAGCTTATACGGTGCAGATACGCAGTATTTT. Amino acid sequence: CANSLYGADTQYF.

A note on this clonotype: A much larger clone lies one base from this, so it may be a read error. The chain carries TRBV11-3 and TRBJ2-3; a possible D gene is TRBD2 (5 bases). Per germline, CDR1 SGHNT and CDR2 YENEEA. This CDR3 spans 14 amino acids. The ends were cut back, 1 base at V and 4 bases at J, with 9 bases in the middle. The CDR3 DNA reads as TGTGCCAGCAGCTTAGGACTAAACGCAGATACGCAGTATTTT. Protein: CASSLGLNADTQYF.

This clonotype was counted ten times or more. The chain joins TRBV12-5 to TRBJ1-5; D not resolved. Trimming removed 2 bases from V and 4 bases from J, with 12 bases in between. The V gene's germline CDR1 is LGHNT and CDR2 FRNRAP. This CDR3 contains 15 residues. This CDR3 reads CASGLTSAHNQPQHF. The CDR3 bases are TGTGCTAGTGGTTTGACGTCGGCCCATAATCAGCCCCAGCATTTT.

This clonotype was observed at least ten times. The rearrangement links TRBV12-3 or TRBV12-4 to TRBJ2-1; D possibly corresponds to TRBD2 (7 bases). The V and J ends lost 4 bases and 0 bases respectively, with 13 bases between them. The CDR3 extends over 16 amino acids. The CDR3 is CASSSPGGPSYNEQFF. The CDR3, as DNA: TGTGCCAGCAGTTCGCCGGGGGGCCCCTCCTACAATGAGCAGTTCTTC.

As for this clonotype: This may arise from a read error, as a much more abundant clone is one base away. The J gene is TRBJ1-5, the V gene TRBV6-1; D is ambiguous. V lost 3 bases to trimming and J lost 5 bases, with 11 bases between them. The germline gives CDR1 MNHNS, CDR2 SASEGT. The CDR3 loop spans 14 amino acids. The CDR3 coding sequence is TGTGCCAGCAGTGAGAGCAGATCAGATCAGCCCCAGCATTTT. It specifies CASSESRSDQPQHF.

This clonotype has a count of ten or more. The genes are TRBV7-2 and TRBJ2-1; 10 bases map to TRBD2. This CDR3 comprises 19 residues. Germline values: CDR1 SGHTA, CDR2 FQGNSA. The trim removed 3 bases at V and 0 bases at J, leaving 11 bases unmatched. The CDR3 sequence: CASSFRTSGQWSSYNEQFF. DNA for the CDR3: TGTGCCAGCAGCTTCCGGACTAGCGGTCAATGGAGCTCCTACAATGAGCAGTTCTTC.

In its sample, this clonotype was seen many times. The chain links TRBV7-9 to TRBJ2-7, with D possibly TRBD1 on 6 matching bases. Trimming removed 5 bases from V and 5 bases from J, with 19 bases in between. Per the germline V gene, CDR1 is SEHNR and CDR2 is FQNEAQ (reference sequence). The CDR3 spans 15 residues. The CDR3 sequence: CASSRPGQSSNEQYF. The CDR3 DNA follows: TGTGCCAGCAGCCGCCCTGGACAGTCTTCGAACGAGCAGTACTTC.

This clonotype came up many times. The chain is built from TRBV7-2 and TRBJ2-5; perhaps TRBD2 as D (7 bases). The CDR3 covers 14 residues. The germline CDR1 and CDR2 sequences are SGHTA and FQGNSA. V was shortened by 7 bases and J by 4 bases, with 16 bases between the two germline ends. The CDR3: CASNQGGGGETQYF. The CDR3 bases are TGTGCCAGCAACCAAGGGGGGGGGGGAGAGACCCAGTACTTC. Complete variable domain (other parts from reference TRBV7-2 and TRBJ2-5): GAGVSQSPSNKVTEKGKDVELRCDPISGHTALYWYRQSLGQGLEFLIYFQGNSAPDKSGLPSDRFSAERTGGSVSTLTIQRTQQEDSAVYLCASNQGGGGETQYFGPGTRLLVL.

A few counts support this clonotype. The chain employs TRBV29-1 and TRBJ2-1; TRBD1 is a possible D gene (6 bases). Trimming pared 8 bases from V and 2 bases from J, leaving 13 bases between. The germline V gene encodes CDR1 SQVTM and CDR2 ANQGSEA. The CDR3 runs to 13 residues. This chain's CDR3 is CSTTGFPYNEQFF. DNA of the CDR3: TGCAGCACAACAGGGTTTCCCTACAATGAGCAGTTCTTC.